The present T cell receptor beta chain was sequenced within a study of CD8 T cells in Susac syndrome. When the RNA was reverse transcribed, random hexamers were used with an input of about 0.45 to 1 ug. Across 54 Vbeta and 13 Jbeta, TCR beta CDR3 was amplified with immunoSEQ multiplex PCR. Each CDR3 protein is one row after TCRdb ran MiXCR on the immunoSEQ multiplex PCR reads. The table records about 150,000 distinct CDR3 sequences, 94% of them present only once. The CDR3 loop spans 16 amino acids. The ends lost 5 bases at V and 4 bases at J; junction bases unmatched: 8. About this clonotype: The antigen remains undetermined.

Findings and limits, study-wide: The study's TCR sequencing and HLA analysis covered a relatively small number of individuals, and the study acknowledged this.

Sequencing of TCR beta drew on CD8+ and CD4+ T cells from blood. The sequencing sample was made of CD8+ T cells from PBMCs. The chain couples TRBV12-3 or TRBV12-4 to TRBJ2-1; 10 nucleotides match TRBD2. The origin of this receptor is a human donor with multiple sclerosis. The CDR3 protein is CASSAQLAGRYNEQFF. DNA for the CDR3: TGTGCCAGCAGTGCGCAACTAGCGGGGCGTTACAATGAGCAGTTCTTC.